This TCR beta chain was sequenced during a study of response to subunit inactivated influenza vaccine. Study-level points and caveats: Each seasonal influenza vaccination, the authors suggested, recruits few new T cells.

CDR1 is SGHAT and CDR2 is FQNNGV in the germline V gene. Trimming stripped 5 bases from V and 7 bases from J, with 15 bases between. The CDR3 totals 15 residues. TCRdb re-called the RT-PCR reads through MiXCR, storing one row per CDR3 protein. Of 400,000 to 550,000 distinct CDR3 sequences in the sample, over 25% were seen once. This clonotype was detected a few times. No antigen is known for it. The receptor was isolated from a middle-aged man who received an inactivated influenza vaccine. This specimen consisted of CD4+ T cells sorted from PBMCs, obtained roughly 5 days after vaccination. The chain recombines TRBV11-2 with TRBJ1-6; D not resolved. The CDR3 reads CASSVEHYGNSPLHF. The CDR3 DNA is TGTGCCAGCAGCGTGGAGCACTACGGCAATTCACCCCTCCACTTT.